Listed here are 25 T cell receptor beta chains from one sample, sequenced in a study of blood T cell repertoires in COVID-19. Assay used: immunoSEQ multiplex PCR; TCRdb lists only in-frame clones, some missing. Among about 170,000 clones listed, around nine tenths were seen once. Sequencing was carried out using peripheral blood. Receptors were obtained from a man in his sixties or seventies with acute or convalescent COVID-19.

J is TRBJ1-2 and V is TRBV7-2; 8 bases align to TRBD1. Looked up from germline, CDR1 is SGHTA and CDR2 is FQGNSA. V was clipped by 3 bases and J by 4 bases; unmatched bases: 4. The CDR3 is 14 residues long. The CDR3, as DNA: TGTGCCAGCAGCTTTGGACAGGGCGCCTATGGCTACACCTTC. Translated: CASSFGQGAYGYTF. The complete variable domain, with remaining parts taken from reference TRBV7-2 and TRBJ1-2, reads GAGVSQSPSNKVTEKGKDVELRCDPISGHTALYWYRQSLGQGLEFLIYFQGNSAPDKSGLPSDRFSAERTGGSVSTLTIQRTQQEDSAVYLCASSFGQGAYGYTFGSGTRLTVV.

The J gene is TRBJ2-2, the V gene TRBV15, with 8 bases fitting TRBD2. Trimming at V came to 4 bases and at J to 4 bases, leaving 11 bases not matched to a gene. In germline, CDR1 is LNHNV, CDR2 YYDKDF (reference sequence). CDR3 length: 17 amino acids. The CDR3 DNA sequence: TGTGCCACCAGCAAATACTCACGGGGGGGCCCCACCGGGGAGCTGTTTTTT. Translated, it gives CATSKYSRGGPTGELFF.

The chain employs TRBV2 and TRBJ2-1; no clear D gene. Germline V gene data show CDR1 as SNHLY and CDR2 as FYNNEI. Trimming cost V 6 bases and J 3 bases, with 3 bases left between them. The CDR3 extends over 11 amino acids. CDR3 coding DNA: TGTGCCAGCAGACTCTACAATGAGCAGTTCTTC. Its translation is CASRLYNEQFF.

The chain couples TRBV5-1 to TRBJ2-3; 7 bases fit TRBD2. V dropped 2 bases and J dropped 4; count of bases not matched to a gene: 1. The CDR3 is 13 amino acids. The germline gives CDR1 SGHRS, CDR2 YFSETQ. The CDR3 here is CASSFSGPDTQYF. Written as DNA, the CDR3 is TGCGCCAGCAGCTTTAGCGGGCCAGATACGCAGTATTTT. The whole variable domain, remainder taken from reference TRBV5-1 and TRBJ2-3, is KAGVTQTPRYLIKTRGQQVTLSCSPISGHRSVSWYQQTPGQGLQFLFEYFSETQRNKGNFPGRFSGRQFSNSRSEMNVSTLELGDSALYLCASSFSGPDTQYFGPGTRLTVL.

V is TRBV7-3 and J is TRBJ2-2; 14 bases map to TRBD2. V lost 6 bases, J lost 6 bases, and 6 bases stayed unmatched. Germline lookup yields CDR1 SGHTA and CDR2 FQGTGA. This CDR3 has 16 amino acids. DNA for the CDR3: TGTGCCAGCAGTTCGGGACTAGCGGGAGTGTCCGGGGAGCTGTTTTTT. The encoded protein is CASSSGLAGVSGELFF.

V and J are TRBV10-2 and TRBJ1-2; TRBD1 might be the D (5 bases). The V gene lost 6 bases and the J gene lost 5 bases, with 16 bases spanning the gap. Germline values: CDR1 WSHSY, CDR2 SAAADI. The length of the CDR3 is 14 residues. The CDR3 DNA sequence: TGCGCCAGCAGAGCCGCATTGACAGTTTATGGCTACACCTTC. Translated: CASRAALTVYGYTF.

The rearrangement links TRBV7-8 to TRBJ1-3, with D unclear. This CDR3 is 15 amino acids long. Germline V lookup: CDR1 SGHVS, CDR2 FQNEAQ. V was cut by 5 bases and J by 3 bases, with 14 bases left in between. The CDR3 loop reads CASSQIAGIGNTIYF. In nucleotides, the CDR3 is TGTGCCAGCAGCCAGATCGCGGGGATTGGAAACACCATATATTTT. Variable domain in full (rest from reference TRBV7-8 and TRBJ1-3): GAGVSQSPRYKVAKRGQDVALRCDPISGHVSLFWYQQALGQGPEFLTYFQNEAQLDKSGLPSDRFFAERPEGSVSTLKIQRTQQEDSAVYLCASSQIAGIGNTIYFGEGSWLTVV.

The chain employs TRBV4-3 and TRBJ2-3, with TRBD2 as a possible D gene (6 bases). The CDR3 spans 15 residues. Trimming left V 3 bases short and J 3 bases short, with 13 bases between. Germline CDR1 LGHNA, CDR2 YSLEER. CDR3: CASSQEGYQTDTQYF. The CDR3 DNA sequence: TGCGCCAGCAGCCAGGAGGGGTATCAAACAGATACGCAGTATTTT.

This clone appeared once. The V and J genes are TRBV12-5 and TRBJ2-3; unclear D gene. The CDR3 runs 13 residues. Germline CDR1 and CDR2: LGHNT and FRNRAP. The V end was cut by 2 bases, the J end by 4 bases, with 7 bases between. CDR3 sequence reads: CASGLQAADTQYF. CDR3 DNA: TGTGCTAGTGGTTTGCAGGCAGCAGATACGCAGTATTTT.

V is TRBV21-1 and J is TRBJ1-2; the DNA was not used to check the table's D call, TRBD1. TRBV21-1 corresponds to a pseudogene. This CDR3 has 17 residues. The CDR3, as DNA: TGTGCCAGCATTATACCACAATACAGGGCCCTTCGGGGTGGCTACACCTTC. It translates to CASIIPQYRALRGGYTF.

The chain combines TRBV7-3 with TRBJ2-3, with 10 nucleotides matching TRBD2. Germline assignment: CDR1 SGHTA and CDR2 FQGTGA. V shed 1 base, J shed 0 bases, and the junction held 4 bases outside the gene matches. This CDR3 has 17 amino acids. For the CDR3, the DNA is TGTGCCAGCAGCTTAATCCCTAGCGGGGGCAGCACAGATACGCAGTATTTT. Protein: CASSLIPSGGSTDTQYF.

This clone occurred once. This rearrangement joins TRBV25-1 to TRBJ2-2, with D maybe TRBD1 (5 bases). The CDR3 is 14 residues long. Trimming removed 3 bases from V and 1 base from J, with 6 bases in between. Germline CDR1 is MGHDK and CDR2 is SYGVNS. The CDR3 region has the DNA TGTGCCAGCAGTGACAGGGTGAACACCGGGGAGCTGTTTTTT. Amino acids: CASSDRVNTGELFF. Filled out from reference TRBV25-1 and TRBJ2-2, the complete variable domain reads EADIYQTPRYLVIGTGKKITLECSQTMGHDKMYWYQQDPGMELHLIHYSYGVNSTEKGDLSSESTVSRIRTEHFPLTLESARPSHTSQYLCASSDRVNTGELFFGEGSRLTVL.

In this sample, this clone turned up a few times. This chain joins TRBV5-6 and TRBJ1-2; D call uncertain. From germline, CDR1 is SGHDT and CDR2 YYEEEE. V lost 4 bases and J 6 bases, leaving 13 bases between the germline ends. This CDR3 is built from 13 residues. Here the CDR3 DNA reads TGTGCCAGCAGCCACGGGAGCATCGATGGCTACACCTTC. Amino acids: CASSHGSIDGYTF. Supplemented by reference TRBV5-6 and TRBJ1-2, the full variable domain reads DAGVTQSPTHLIKTRGQQVTLRCSPKSGHDTVSWYQQALGQGPQFIFQYYEEEERQRGNFPDRFSGHQFPNYSSELNVNALLLGDSALYLCASSHGSIDGYTFGSGTRLTVV.

The CDR3 loop is CASSHRGRDNEQFF. CDR3 coding DNA: TGTGCCAGCAGTCACCGGGGGAGGGACAATGAGCAGTTCTTC. The rearrangement uses TRBV11-3 and TRBJ2-1; TRBD2 matches 7 bases. CDR1 is SGHNT and CDR2 is YENEEA in the germline V gene. This CDR3 has 14 residues. After removal of 6 bases from V and 5 bases from J, the junction contained 7 bases not matched to a gene.

The J gene is TRBJ2-3, the V gene TRBV9, with TRBD2 matching over 7 bases. V shed 1 base and J 4 bases; nucleotides not matched to a gene: 12. Germline lookup yields CDR1 SGDLS and CDR2 YYNGEE. The CDR3 is made up of 17 amino acids. This CDR3 reads CASSVKVRGSMADTQYF. DNA of the CDR3: TGTGCCAGCAGCGTAAAAGTACGCGGGAGTATGGCAGATACGCAGTATTTT.

This clone was seen a single time. The J gene is TRBJ1-5, the V gene TRBV19, with TRBD1 matching 7 bases. Germline loops: CDR1 LNHDA, CDR2 SQIVND (reference sequence). This CDR3 has 15 residues. V was pared by 9 bases and J by 6 bases, with 14 bases of the junction left unmatched. The CDR3 region is CASPLRGQYFQPQHF. The CDR3, as DNA: TGTGCCAGCCCCTTAAGGGGACAGTACTTTCAGCCCCAGCATTTT.

The rearrangement links TRBV7-2 to TRBJ2-3, with 9 bases identical to TRBD2. Germline CDR1 reads SGHTA; CDR2 reads FQGNSA. The CDR3 runs 15 residues. After removal of 2 bases from V and 2 bases from J, the junction contained 2 bases not matched to a gene. The CDR3 DNA reads TGTGCCAGCAGCTTAAGCGGGGGGTTCACAGATACGCAGTATTTT. Amino acid sequence: CASSLSGGFTDTQYF.

The chain links TRBV2 to TRBJ2-5; 7 positions match TRBD2. Looked up from germline, CDR1 is SNHLY and CDR2 is FYNNEI. This CDR3 spans 12 amino acids. Trimming cost V 8 bases and J 7 bases; bases outside gene matches: 7. CDR3 sequence reads: CASLAARGTQYF. DNA of the CDR3: TGTGCCAGCCTAGCGGCCCGGGGGACCCAGTACTTC. The variable domain in full, completed from reference TRBV2 and TRBJ2-5, reads EPEVTQTPSHQVTQMGQEVILRCVPISNHLYFYWYRQILGQKVEFLVSFYNNEISEKSEIFDDQFSVERPDGSNFTLKIRSTKLEDSAMYFCASLAARGTQYFGPGTRLLVL.

The genes are TRBV4-3 and TRBJ2-5, with 8 bases matching TRBD1. This CDR3 comprises 16 residues. V lost 0 bases to trimming and J lost 4 bases; unmatched junction nucleotides: 7. Germline lookup yields CDR1 LGHNA and CDR2 YSLEER. This CDR3 reads CASSQDPGRGRETQYF. The DNA of the CDR3 is TGCGCCAGCAGCCAAGATCCTGGCAGGGGGCGAGAGACCCAGTACTTC.

The J gene is TRBJ2-2, the V gene TRBV29-1; TRBD2 agrees at 14 bases. The length of the CDR3 is 18 residues. V was pared by 6 bases and J by 4 bases, with 13 bases of the junction left unmatched. Germline CDR1 reads SQVTM; CDR2 reads ANQGSEA. Here the CDR3 DNA reads TGCAGCGTCAGACTAGCGGGAGGGAGTAGTTCGGGCACCGGGGAGCTGTTTTTT. Translated: CSVRLAGGSSSGTGELFF.

The rearrangement uses TRBV5-1 and TRBJ1-6; D is possibly TRBD1 (6 bases). V lost 1 base and J 0 bases, leaving 11 bases between the germline ends. Germline lookup yields CDR1 SGHRS and CDR2 YFSETQ. The CDR3 covers 17 residues. The CDR3 sequence is CASSLQGLNSYNSPLHF. For the CDR3, the DNA is TGCGCCAGCAGCTTGCAGGGGCTGAACTCCTATAATTCACCCCTCCACTTT.

The chain links TRBV2 to TRBJ2-2; possibly TRBD2 for D (6 bases). Germline CDR1 SNHLY, CDR2 FYNNEI. This CDR3 is built from 12 residues. V lost 4 bases to trimming and J lost 10 bases, with 10 bases between them. CDR3 in DNA: TGTGCCAGCAGTGGGGACTTACAGGAGCTGTTTTTT. It encodes CASSGDLQELFF. The full variable domain, in which reference TRBV2 and TRBJ2-2 provide the parts outside the CDR3, is EPEVTQTPSHQVTQMGQEVILRCVPISNHLYFYWYRQILGQKVEFLVSFYNNEISEKSEIFDDQFSVERPDGSNFTLKIRSTKLEDSAMYFCASSGDLQELFFGEGSRLTVL.

This chain connects TRBV4-3 to TRBJ2-3; D might be TRBD1 (5 bases). Germline lookup yields CDR1 LGHNA and CDR2 YSLEER. CDR3 length equals 16 residues. V dropped 2 bases and J dropped 0 bases, with 12 bases sitting between them. CDR3 in amino acids: CASSQQGALSTDTQYF. The CDR3 DNA sequence: TGCGCCAGCAGCCAACAGGGTGCCCTGAGCACAGATACGCAGTATTTT.

The chain uses TRBV12-3 or TRBV12-4 and TRBJ1-5, with D possibly TRBD1 on 5 matching bases. The CDR3 totals 12 residues. The ends were cut back, 6 bases at V and 3 bases at J, with 6 bases in the middle. CDR3 sequence reads: CASRQANQPQHF. DNA for the CDR3: TGTGCCAGCAGACAGGCCAATCAGCCCCAGCATTTT.

The V call is TRBV24-1, the J call TRBJ2-5; 7 positions agree with TRBD1. Germline CDR1 and CDR2: KGHDR and SFDVKD. The CDR3 is 16 amino acids. V trimming: 3 bases; J trimming: 2 bases; junction bases outside the gene matches: 8. The CDR3 region is CATSDNGQAIQETQYF. CDR3 nucleotide sequence: TGTGCCACCAGTGATAACGGACAGGCGATACAAGAGACCCAGTACTTC.